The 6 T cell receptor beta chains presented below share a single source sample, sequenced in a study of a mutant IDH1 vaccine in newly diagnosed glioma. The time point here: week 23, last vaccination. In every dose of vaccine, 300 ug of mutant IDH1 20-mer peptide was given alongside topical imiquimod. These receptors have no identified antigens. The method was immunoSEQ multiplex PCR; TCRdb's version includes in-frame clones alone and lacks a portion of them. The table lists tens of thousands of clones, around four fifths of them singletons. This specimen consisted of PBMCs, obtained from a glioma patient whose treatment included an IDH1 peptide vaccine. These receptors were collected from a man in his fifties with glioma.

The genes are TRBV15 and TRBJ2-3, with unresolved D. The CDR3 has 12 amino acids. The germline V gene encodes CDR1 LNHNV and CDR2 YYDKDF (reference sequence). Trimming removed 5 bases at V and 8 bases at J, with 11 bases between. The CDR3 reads CATSLPASTQYF. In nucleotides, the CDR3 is TGTGCCACCAGCCTACCCGCCTCTACGCAGTATTTT.

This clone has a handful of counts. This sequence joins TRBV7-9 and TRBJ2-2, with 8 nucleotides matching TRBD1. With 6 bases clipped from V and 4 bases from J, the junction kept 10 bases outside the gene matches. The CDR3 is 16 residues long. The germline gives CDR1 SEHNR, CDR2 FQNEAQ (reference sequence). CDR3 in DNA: TGTGCCAGCAGGCATAGACAGGGGATGGCCACCGGGGAGCTGTTTTTT. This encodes CASRHRQGMATGELFF.

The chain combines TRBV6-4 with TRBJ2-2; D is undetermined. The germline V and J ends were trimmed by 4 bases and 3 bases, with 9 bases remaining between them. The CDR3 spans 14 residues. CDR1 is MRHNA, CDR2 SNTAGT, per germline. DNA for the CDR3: TGTGCCAGCAGTGTTTTGAAGGACACCGGGGAGCTGTTTTTT. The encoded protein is CASSVLKDTGELFF.

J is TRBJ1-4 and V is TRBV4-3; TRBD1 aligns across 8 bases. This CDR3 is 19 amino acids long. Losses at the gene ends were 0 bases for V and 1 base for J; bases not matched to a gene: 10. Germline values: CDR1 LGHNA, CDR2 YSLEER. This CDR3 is CASSQDRAGGGGTNEKLFF. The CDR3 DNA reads TGCGCCAGCAGCCAAGATAGGGCAGGGGGCGGTGGAACTAATGAAAAACTGTTTTTT.

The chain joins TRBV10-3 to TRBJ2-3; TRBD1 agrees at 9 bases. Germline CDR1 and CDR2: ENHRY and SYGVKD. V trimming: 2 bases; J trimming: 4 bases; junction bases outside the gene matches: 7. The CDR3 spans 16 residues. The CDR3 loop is CAISEAAWTGADTQYF. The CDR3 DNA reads TGTGCCATCAGTGAGGCAGCCTGGACAGGGGCAGATACGCAGTATTTT.

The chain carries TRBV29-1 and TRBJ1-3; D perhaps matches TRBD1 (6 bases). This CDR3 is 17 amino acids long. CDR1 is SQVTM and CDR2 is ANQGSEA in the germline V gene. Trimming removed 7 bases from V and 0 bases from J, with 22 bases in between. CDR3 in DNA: TGCAGCGCCTCTGTGAGTCGGACAGCGAGCTCTGGAAACACCATATATTTT. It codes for CSASVSRTASSGNTIYF.